This T cell receptor (beta chain) was captured by sequencing in a study of vaccination effects on CD4 cells after COVID-19. Overall study results and limits: Convalescent patients were few in the study, and early post-infection timepoints were absent. There was marked clonal contraction among infection- and vaccine-induced clones late after vaccination. The study found that only 1 of 255 vaccine-induced clones from healthy vaccinees cross-reacted with common cold coronaviruses.

Germline V gene data show CDR1 as LGHNA and CDR2 as YNFKEQ. CDR3 length equals 15 residues. The V segment lost 0 bases and the J segment 4 bases; nucleotides outside the gene matches: 6. With regard to this clone: Its specificity is not known.

Expansion of antigen-specific CD4+ T cells with viral peptide pools was carried out by the ViraFEST assay before sequencing. An approximately ten-day culture period preceded the isolation of CD4+ T cells. Vaccinees lacked prior SARS-CoV-2 infection and tested negative for nucleocapsid antibodies. Approximately 2.2 million PBMC per well received 10 IU/ml IL-2 and roughly 9.2 ug/ml peptides in culture. Repertoires were generated with immunoSEQ multiplex PCR, while TCRdb's copy carries only in-frame clones and drops some. The repertoire consists of tens of thousands of clones, with 60% to 75% occurring once and the leading ten covering about 27%.

This rearrangement joins TRBV4-2 to TRBJ2-7, with 7 bases that match TRBD2. The sequences come from CD4+ T cells from PBMCs cultured with HCoV-OC43 spike peptides, collected before COVID-19 vaccination. Sample subset: HCoV-OC43 spike overlapping peptide pool stimulation. This receptor was identified in a human donor who received a COVID-19 vaccine. In nucleotides, the CDR3 is TGTGCCAGCAGCCAAGATCAACGGGAGGCTTACGAGCAGTACTTC. Encoded protein: CASSQDQREAYEQYF.